The T cell receptor (beta chain) under discussion was sequenced for a study of response to subunit inactivated influenza vaccine. The CDR3 loop spans 14 amino acids. V was clipped by 2 bases and J by 1 base, with 6 bases between them. CDR1 is DFQATT and CDR2 is SNEGSKA in the germline V gene (reference sequence). On this clonotype itself: Its antigen is still unknown.

Study-level results: Authors suggested few new T cells are recruited by each seasonal influenza vaccination.

TCRdb redid the calling of the RT-PCR reads with MiXCR, one entry per CDR3 protein. The sample has about 530,000 distinct CDR3 sequences, 12% seen once. The material was PBMCs from blood, obtained on the day of vaccination. This clonotype was obtained from a man over 45 who received an inactivated influenza vaccine. The chain uses TRBV20-1 and TRBJ2-6; D remains ambiguous. The CDR3 spells CSARIRSGANVLTF. Here the CDR3 DNA reads TGCAGTGCTAGAATACGTTCTGGGGCCAACGTCCTGACTTTC.